This T cell receptor (beta chain) was recorded in a study of T cell repertoires in cytomegalovirus infection. Study-wide background: Epitope selection comprised recently identified HLA-C-restricted CMV epitopes and well-studied HLA-B-restricted CMV epitopes.

Germline V gene data show CDR1 as MDHEN and CDR2 as SYDVKM. This CDR3 has 15 amino acids. V lost 4 bases and J lost 0; bases outside the gene matches: 3. This clonotype came up a few times. Its antigen is undetermined. A single record per CDR3 protein comes from TCRdb applying MiXCR to the reads. The sample has around 200,000 distinct CDR3 sequences, 38% seen once. Source: CD8+ T cells from cultured PBMCs, taken from culture after CMV antigen stimulation. This clonotype originated in a human donor in good health (CMV status not recorded). Some clones in this sample may be carry-over from other donors' samples. V and J are TRBV28 and TRBJ2-3, with 8 bases matching TRBD1. The CDR3 loop is CASSSDRDSTDTQYF. In DNA form, the CDR3 reads TGTGCCAGCAGTTCGGACAGGGACAGCACAGATACGCAGTATTTT.